Below, 29 T cell receptor beta chains from the same sample are listed, as sequenced in a study of blood T cell repertoires in COVID-19. The protocol was immunoSEQ multiplex PCR, while the TCRdb copy is restricted to in-frame clones and leaves out a portion. The table lists nearly 300,000 clones, around 89% of them singletons, with 6.9% in the top ten. Sequenced material: peripheral blood. Receptor source: a woman aged 25-40 years who had recovered from COVID-19.

The V and J genes are TRBV27 and TRBJ1-2, with D maybe TRBD1 (5 bases). The CDR3 sequence is 12 residues long. V lost 5 bases and J lost 6, with 10 bases in between. The germline gives CDR1 MNHEY, CDR2 SMNVEV (reference sequence). The CDR3 sequence: CASSRRGNGYTF. The CDR3 DNA sequence: TGTGCCAGCAGTCGCCGGGGGAATGGCTACACCTTC.

This chain joins TRBV10-3 and TRBJ2-1, with 13 bases lining up with TRBD2. The junction had 12 bases not matched to a gene; V was cut back by 6 bases and J by 4 bases. CDR1 is ENHRY, CDR2 SYGVKD, per germline. The CDR3 is 18 amino acids. CDR3 nucleotide sequence: TGTGCCATCAGCGCCCCACTAGCGGGGGGGCAGGAGTACAATGAGCAGTTCTTC. Protein sequence: CAISAPLAGGQEYNEQFF.

The V call is TRBV23-1, the J call TRBJ2-2, with TRBD1 as a possible D gene (5 bases). TRBV23-1 is identified as an open reading frame with a role that is uncertain. The CDR3 covers 17 residues. V was clipped by 1 base and J by 7 bases, with 19 bases between them. In nucleotides, the CDR3 is TGCGCCAGCAGTCAATATCTGGTCTGGCAGGGTAGCGGGGAGCTGTTTTTT. Protein product: CASSQYLVWQGSGELFF.

V usage is TRBV10-2 and J usage is TRBJ2-7; TRBD1 might be the D (6 bases). This CDR3 region has 14 residues. Trimming left V 6 bases short and J 5 bases short, with 17 bases between. Germline V gene sequence: CDR1 WSHSY, CDR2 SAAADI. The CDR3 is CASSHNNRENEQYF. CDR3 in DNA: TGCGCCAGCAGCCACAACAACAGGGAAAACGAGCAGTACTTC.

This chain connects TRBV19 to TRBJ1-2; TRBD1 matches 7 bases. Germline lookup yields CDR1 LNHDA and CDR2 SQIVND (reference sequence). This CDR3 spans 16 amino acids. V dropped 5 bases and J dropped 8; count of bases not matched to a gene: 17. The CDR3 DNA reads TGTGCCAGTAGTTTGGGGTATTCAGCCGCACAGGGGGGCTACACCTTC. Its translation: CASSLGYSAAQGGYTF.

The chain recombines TRBV5-1 with TRBJ2-7; D unclear. Germline V gives CDR1 SGHRS, CDR2 YFSETQ. This CDR3 is built from 14 residues. V was shortened by 2 bases and J by 0 bases, with 9 bases between the two germline ends. CDR3 bases: TGCGCCAGCAGCTTCCAGTTCAACTCCTACGAGCAGTACTTC. It encodes CASSFQFNSYEQYF.

The chain combines TRBV5-4 with TRBJ2-1; 7 nucleotides match TRBD2. Germline assignment: CDR1 SGHNT and CDR2 YYREEE (reference sequence). Losses at the gene ends were 4 bases for V and 10 bases for J; bases not matched to a gene: 14. This CDR3 contains 15 residues. CDR3 coding DNA: TGTGCCAGCAGCAAGCCAGCGGGGACTATAGGGGAGCAGTTCTTC. This encodes CASSKPAGTIGEQFF.

This chain uses TRBV2 with TRBJ1-1; D possibly corresponds to TRBD1 (6 bases). The germline V and J ends were trimmed by 2 bases and 1 base, with 20 bases remaining between them. The CDR3 spans 18 residues. CDR1 and CDR2 (germline): SNHLY, FYNNEI. CDR3 bases: TGTGCCAGCAGTGAAACATACCCAGGGGTTAACGCGAACACTGAAGCTTTCTTT. This translates into CASSETYPGVNANTEAFF.

V gene TRBV5-1 combines with J gene TRBJ2-5; possible D gene TRBD2, 7 bases. Germline V lookup: CDR1 SGHRS, CDR2 YFSETQ. V was pared by 4 bases and J by 5 bases, with 18 bases between. The CDR3 is 15 residues long. The CDR3 loop reads CASSPPEGGRETQYF. CDR3 bases: TGCGCCAGCAGCCCCCCAGAGGGGGGGCGGGAGACCCAGTACTTC.

This clone was seen a single time. V gene TRBV4-2 combines with J gene TRBJ2-7, with 9 bases identical to TRBD1. V lost 3 bases and J lost 6; bases outside the gene matches: 9. CDR1 LGHNA and CDR2 YNFKEQ come from the germline V gene. The CDR3 has 15 amino acids. DNA for the CDR3: TGTGCCAGCAGCCACGGCATCGGGACAGGGAGCGAGCAGTACTTC. As protein: CASSHGIGTGSEQYF.

DNA of the CDR3: TGTGCCAGTAGTACCCGGGACAGTAAGTCGGAGACCCAGTACTTC. Protein sequence: CASSTRDSKSETQYF. The chain links TRBV19 to TRBJ2-5; 7 positions match TRBD1. In germline, CDR1 is LNHDA, CDR2 SQIVND (reference sequence). V was clipped by 4 bases and J by 5 bases; unmatched bases: 10. The CDR3 is 15 amino acids.

The chain is built from TRBV13 and TRBJ1-1, with D possibly being TRBD1 (5 bases). The CDR3 length is 14 residues. CDR1 and CDR2 (germline): PRHDT, FYEKMQ (reference sequence). V lost 5 bases and J lost 1, with 11 bases in between. The CDR3 DNA reads as TGTGCCAGCAGCCGCCTAAGGGGGAACACTGAAGCTTTCTTT. Translation gives CASSRLRGNTEAFF.

The chain employs TRBV30 and TRBJ2-5, with 7 bases identical to TRBD1. Germline assignment: CDR1 GTSNPN and CDR2 SVGIG (reference sequence). V shed 3 bases, J shed 7 bases, and the junction held 8 bases outside the gene matches. CDR3 size: 13 residues. CDR3: CAWRNRGFGTQYF. The DNA of the CDR3 is TGTGCCTGGAGGAACAGGGGATTTGGGACCCAGTACTTC.

This clone showed up just a few times. This chain uses TRBV2 with TRBJ1-6; D remains ambiguous. The CDR3 totals 16 residues. The V and J ends lost 7 bases and 9 bases respectively, with 22 bases between them. CDR1 and CDR2 (germline): SNHLY, FYNNEI. CDR3 loop: CASTRGHSTVVSPLHF. The CDR3 DNA sequence: TGTGCCAGCACCCGAGGGCATTCCACCGTGGTTTCACCCCTCCACTTT.

This chain uses TRBV19 with TRBJ2-2; D is unresolved. V lost 1 base, J lost 7 bases, and 16 bases lay in between. CDR3 length: 16 amino acids. The germline V gene encodes CDR1 LNHDA and CDR2 SQIVND (reference sequence). CDR3 DNA: TGTGCCAGTAGTATAGCGGCAGGCTTTAAGAGCGGGGAGCTGTTTTTT. As protein: CASSIAAGFKSGELFF.

Points on this clone: Other DNA sequences in the sample encode the same CDR3. V and J are TRBV6-5 and TRBJ1-3, with D unclear. The V end lost 0 bases, the J end lost 4 bases, and 4 bases lay between the germline ends. CDR3 length: 13 residues. The germline V gene has CDR1 MNHEY and CDR2 SVGAGI. Here the CDR3 reads CASSYSRGNTIYF. In DNA form, the CDR3 reads TGTGCCAGCAGTTACTCACGGGGAAACACCATATATTTT.

J is TRBJ1-6 and V is TRBV6-4; 7 bases fit TRBD1. This CDR3 spans 16 amino acids. With 5 bases clipped from V and 8 bases from J, the junction kept 12 bases outside the gene matches. CDR1 MRHNA and CDR2 SNTAGT come from the germline V gene. This CDR3 reads CASSSTAGDRYSPLHF. Written as DNA, the CDR3 is TGTGCCAGCAGTTCCACTGCCGGGGACAGATATTCACCCCTCCACTTT.

V is TRBV4-2 and J is TRBJ2-1, with 10 bases matching TRBD2. Unmatched junction bases numbered 8, after V lost 4 bases and J lost 8 bases. The CDR3 loop spans 15 amino acids. The germline CDR1 and CDR2 sequences are LGHNA and YNFKEQ. The CDR3 DNA reads TGTGCCAGCAGCCCCTCAGCGGGGGGGCAAGATGAGCAGTTCTTC. The encoded protein is CASSPSAGGQDEQFF.

This rearrangement joins TRBV11-2 to TRBJ2-2; unclear D gene. The CDR3 loop spans 14 amino acids. Germline V gene lookup returns CDR1 SGHAT and CDR2 FQNNGV. Trimming cost V 3 bases and J 3 bases, with 8 bases left between them. The CDR3 here is CASSFGLYTGELFF. CDR3 nucleotide sequence: TGTGCCAGCAGCTTTGGCTTGTACACCGGGGAGCTGTTTTTT.

The V gene is TRBV2, the J gene TRBJ1-4; a possible D gene is TRBD1 (6 bases). Trimming shortened V by 7 bases and J by 6 bases, and 15 bases separated the two germline ends. Germline CDR1 is SNHLY and CDR2 is FYNNEI. There are 14 residues in the CDR3. The CDR3 DNA follows: TGTGCCAGCACTAAGGACAGCCTATATGAAAAACTGTTTTTT. Its translation is CASTKDSLYEKLFF.

In nucleotides, the CDR3 is TGTGCCAGCAGTATCCTCCCCCAGCCCCAGCATTTT. Protein product: CASSILPQPQHF. The J gene is TRBJ1-5, the V gene TRBV28, with D hard to call. The CDR3 covers 12 residues. Trimming stripped 5 bases from V and 7 bases from J, with 9 bases between. Germline assignment: CDR1 MDHEN and CDR2 SYDVKM.

The rearrangement links TRBV2 to TRBJ2-1; D is possibly TRBD1 (7 bases). Germline assignment: CDR1 SNHLY and CDR2 FYNNEI. V shed 9 bases and J shed 1 base, with 13 bases lying between them. The CDR3 length is 14 residues. Here the CDR3 DNA reads TGTGCCAGGGGGTCAGGGGGGTCCTACAATGAGCAGTTCTTC. This codes for CARGSGGSYNEQFF.

The V call is TRBV7-9, the J call TRBJ1-5; TRBD1 agrees at 7 bases. CDR3 length: 16 residues. Trimming took 5 bases from V and 5 from J; bases not matched to a gene: 12. Germline V gives CDR1 SEHNR, CDR2 FQNEAQ (reference sequence). The CDR3 DNA reads as TGTGCCAGCAGCCAGGCCCACAGGGGTGGGTATCAGCCCCAGCATTTT. This codes for CASSQAHRGGYQPQHF. The complete variable domain, with remaining parts taken from reference TRBV7-9 and TRBJ1-5, reads DTGVSQNPRHKITKRGQNVTFRCDPISEHNRLYWYRQTLGQGPEFLTYFQNEAQLEKSRLLSDRFSAERPKGSFSTLEIQRTEQGDSAMYLCASSQAHRGGYQPQHFGDGTRLSIL.

This clone has a single count. The rearrangement links TRBV3-1 (or the pseudogene TRBV3-2) to TRBJ2-5; 8 positions match TRBD2. This CDR3 has 16 amino acids. V was pared by 4 bases and J by 1 base, with 8 bases of the junction left unmatched. Per the germline V gene, CDR1 is LGHDT and CDR2 is YNNKEL (reference sequence). Written as DNA, the CDR3 is TGTGCCAGCAGCCTTCCGACTAGCGCTGTCCAAGAGACCCAGTACTTC. Translated: CASSLPTSAVQETQYF.

The chain combines TRBV10-1 with TRBJ2-7, with TRBD1 as a possible D gene (6 bases). V was trimmed by 1 base and J by 6 bases, leaving 7 bases between them. The CDR3 sequence is 12 residues long. Per the germline V gene, CDR1 is WNHNN and CDR2 is SYGVQD (reference sequence). Here the CDR3 DNA reads TGCGCCAGCAGTGAGTGGGGGCCCGAGCAGTACTTC. It specifies CASSEWGPEQYF.

The chain couples TRBV10-3 to TRBJ1-2; 7 positions match TRBD1. The CDR3 runs 15 residues. V lost 3 bases and J lost 4; bases outside the gene matches: 8. Germline CDR1 ENHRY, CDR2 SYGVKD. CDR3 coding DNA: TGTGCCATCAGTGAACTCGACAGGGCCTCCTATGGCTACACCTTC. Translated: CAISELDRASYGYTF.

The chain recombines TRBV19 with TRBJ2-3; 11 positions agree with TRBD2. Germline V CDR1 and CDR2: LNHDA, SQIVND (reference sequence). This CDR3 has 16 amino acids. V lost 4 bases, J lost 1 base, and 4 bases stayed unmatched. In DNA form, the CDR3 reads TGTGCCAGTAGTAGCCCGGGACTAGCGGGCACAGATACGCAGTATTTT. Its protein is CASSSPGLAGTDTQYF.

The CDR3 spells CASSFFGRDTEAFF. The CDR3 DNA reads TGTGCCAGCAGCTTCTTCGGTCGGGACACTGAAGCTTTCTTT. The V call is TRBV3-1 (or the pseudogene TRBV3-2), the J call TRBJ1-1; D ambiguous. From germline, CDR1 is LGHDT and CDR2 YNNKEL (reference sequence). The CDR3 sequence is 14 residues long. V was cut by 5 bases and J by 3 bases, with 13 bases left in between.

This clone was detected only once. The chain has TRBV5-6 and TRBJ1-4; D gene ambiguous. This CDR3 is built from 14 residues. Germline V gene lookup returns CDR1 SGHDT and CDR2 YYEEEE. V was clipped by 2 bases and J by 4 bases, with 9 bases between them. CDR3 sequence reads: CASSFNRDNEKLFF. CDR3 nucleotide sequence: TGTGCCAGCAGCTTCAACAGAGATAATGAAAAACTGTTTTTT.